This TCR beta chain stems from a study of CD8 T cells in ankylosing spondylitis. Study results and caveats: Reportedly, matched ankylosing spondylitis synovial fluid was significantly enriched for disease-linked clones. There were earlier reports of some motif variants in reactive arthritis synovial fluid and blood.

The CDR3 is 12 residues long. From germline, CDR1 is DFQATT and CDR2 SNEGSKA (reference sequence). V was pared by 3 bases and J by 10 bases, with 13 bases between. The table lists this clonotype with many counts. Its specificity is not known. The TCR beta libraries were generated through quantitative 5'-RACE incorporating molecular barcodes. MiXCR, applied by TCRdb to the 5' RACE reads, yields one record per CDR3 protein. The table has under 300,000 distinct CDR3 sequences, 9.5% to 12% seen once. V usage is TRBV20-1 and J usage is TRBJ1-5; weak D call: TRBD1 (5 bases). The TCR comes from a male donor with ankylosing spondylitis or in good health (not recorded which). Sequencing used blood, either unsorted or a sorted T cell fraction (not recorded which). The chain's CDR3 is CSASGARPPQHF. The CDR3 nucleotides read TGCAGTGCTAGTGGGGCAAGGCCCCCCCAGCATTTT.